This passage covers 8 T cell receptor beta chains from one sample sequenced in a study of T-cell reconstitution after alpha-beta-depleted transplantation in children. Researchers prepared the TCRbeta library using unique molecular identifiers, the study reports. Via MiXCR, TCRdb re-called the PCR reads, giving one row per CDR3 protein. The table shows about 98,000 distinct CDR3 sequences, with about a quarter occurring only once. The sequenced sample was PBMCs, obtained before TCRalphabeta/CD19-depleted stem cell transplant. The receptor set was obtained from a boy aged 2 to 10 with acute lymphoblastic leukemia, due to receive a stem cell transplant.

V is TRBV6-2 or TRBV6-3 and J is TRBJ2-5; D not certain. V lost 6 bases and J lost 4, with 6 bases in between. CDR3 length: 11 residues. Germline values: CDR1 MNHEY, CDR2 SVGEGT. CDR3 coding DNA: TGTGCCAGCAGCACCGCAGAGACCCAGTACTTC. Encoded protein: CASSTAETQYF.

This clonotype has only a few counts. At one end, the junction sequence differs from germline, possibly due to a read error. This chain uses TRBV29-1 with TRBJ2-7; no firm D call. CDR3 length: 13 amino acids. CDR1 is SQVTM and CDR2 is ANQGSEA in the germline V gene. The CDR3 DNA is TGCAGCTCCGGAAGCAAAGGGTCCTCCGAGCAGTACTTC. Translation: CSSGSKGSSEQYF.

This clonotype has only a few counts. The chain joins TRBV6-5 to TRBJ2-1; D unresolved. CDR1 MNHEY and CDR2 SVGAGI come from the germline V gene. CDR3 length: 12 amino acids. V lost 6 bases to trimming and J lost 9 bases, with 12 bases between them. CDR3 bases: TGTGCCAGCAGACCCAATTGGGGTGAGCAGTTCTTC. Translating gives CASRPNWGEQFF.

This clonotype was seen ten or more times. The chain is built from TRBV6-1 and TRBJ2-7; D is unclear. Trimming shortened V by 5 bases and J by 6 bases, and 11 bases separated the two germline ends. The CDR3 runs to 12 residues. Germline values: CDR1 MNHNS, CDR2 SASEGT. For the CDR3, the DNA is TGTGCCAGCAGTCTCGAAAGGGCCGAGCAGTACTTC. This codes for CASSLERAEQYF.

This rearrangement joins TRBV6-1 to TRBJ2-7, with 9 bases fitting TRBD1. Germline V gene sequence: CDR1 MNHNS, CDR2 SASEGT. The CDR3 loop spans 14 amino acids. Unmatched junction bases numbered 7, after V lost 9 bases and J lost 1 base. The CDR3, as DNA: TGTGCCAGTCATTCCGGGACAGGGTCCTACGAGCAGTACTTC. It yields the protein CASHSGTGSYEQYF.

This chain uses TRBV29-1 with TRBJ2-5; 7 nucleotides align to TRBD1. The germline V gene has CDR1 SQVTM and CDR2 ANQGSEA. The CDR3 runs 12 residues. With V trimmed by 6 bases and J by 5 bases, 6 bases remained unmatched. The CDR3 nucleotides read TGCAGCGTCCTACAGGGGCGGGAGACCCAGTACTTC. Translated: CSVLQGRETQYF.

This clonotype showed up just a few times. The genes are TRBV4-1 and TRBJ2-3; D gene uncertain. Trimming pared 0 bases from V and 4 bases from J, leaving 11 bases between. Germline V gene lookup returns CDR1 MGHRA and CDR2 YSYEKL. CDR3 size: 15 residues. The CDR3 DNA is TGCGCCAGCAGCCAAGATAGTTCCTACCCAGATACGCAGTATTTT. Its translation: CASSQDSSYPDTQYF.

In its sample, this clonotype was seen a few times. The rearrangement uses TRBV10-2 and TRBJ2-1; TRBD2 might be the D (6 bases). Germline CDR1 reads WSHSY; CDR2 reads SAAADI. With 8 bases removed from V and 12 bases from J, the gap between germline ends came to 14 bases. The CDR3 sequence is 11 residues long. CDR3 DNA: TGCGCCAGCGGAGCCGGGAGTCTGCAGTTCTTC. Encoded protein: CASGAGSLQFF.